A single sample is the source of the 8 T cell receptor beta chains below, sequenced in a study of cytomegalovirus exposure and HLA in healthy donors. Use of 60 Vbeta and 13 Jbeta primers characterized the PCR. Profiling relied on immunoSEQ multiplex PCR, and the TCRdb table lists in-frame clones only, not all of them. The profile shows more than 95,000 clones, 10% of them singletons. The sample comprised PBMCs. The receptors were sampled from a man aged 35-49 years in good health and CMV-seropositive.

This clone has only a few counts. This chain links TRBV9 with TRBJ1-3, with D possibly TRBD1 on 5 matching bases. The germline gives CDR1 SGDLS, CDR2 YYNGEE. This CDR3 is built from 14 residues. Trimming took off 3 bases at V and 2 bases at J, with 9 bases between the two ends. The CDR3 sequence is CASSDRFAGNTIYF. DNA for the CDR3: TGTGCCAGCAGCGACAGGTTTGCTGGAAACACCATATATTTT.

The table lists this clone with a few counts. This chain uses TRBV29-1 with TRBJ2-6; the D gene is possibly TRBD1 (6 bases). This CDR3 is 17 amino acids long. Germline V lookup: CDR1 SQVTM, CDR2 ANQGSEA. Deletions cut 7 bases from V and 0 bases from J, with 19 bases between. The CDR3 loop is CSARVGTSISGANVLTF. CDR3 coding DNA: TGCAGCGCCCGGGTCGGGACATCAATCTCTGGGGCCAACGTCCTGACTTTC.

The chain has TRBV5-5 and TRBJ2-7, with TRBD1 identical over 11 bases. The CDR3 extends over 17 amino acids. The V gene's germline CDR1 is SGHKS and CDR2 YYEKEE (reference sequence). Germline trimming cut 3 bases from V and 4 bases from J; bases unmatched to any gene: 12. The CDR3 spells CASSSRIPGQGVYEQYF. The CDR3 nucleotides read TGTGCCAGCAGCTCTCGAATTCCGGGACAGGGGGTATACGAGCAGTACTTC.

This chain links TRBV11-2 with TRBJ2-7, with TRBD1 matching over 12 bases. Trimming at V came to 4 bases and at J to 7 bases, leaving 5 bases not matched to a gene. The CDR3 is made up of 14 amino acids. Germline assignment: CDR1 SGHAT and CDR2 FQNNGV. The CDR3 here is CASSWGQGAKEQYF. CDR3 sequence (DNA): TGTGCCAGCAGCTGGGGACAGGGGGCAAAAGAGCAGTACTTC.

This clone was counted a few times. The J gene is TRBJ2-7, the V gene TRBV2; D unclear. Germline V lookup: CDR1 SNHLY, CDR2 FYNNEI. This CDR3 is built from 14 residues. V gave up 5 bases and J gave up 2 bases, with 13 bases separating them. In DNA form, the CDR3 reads TGTGCCAGCAGTATCCCCGACACGACCTACGAGCAGTACTTC. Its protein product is CASSIPDTTYEQYF.

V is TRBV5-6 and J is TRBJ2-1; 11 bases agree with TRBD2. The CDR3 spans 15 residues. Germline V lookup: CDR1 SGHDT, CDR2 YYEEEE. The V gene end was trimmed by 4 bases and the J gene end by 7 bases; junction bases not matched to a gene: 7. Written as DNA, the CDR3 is TGTGCCAGCAGCGCCGAACTAGCGGGAGAAAATGAGCAGTTCTTC. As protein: CASSAELAGENEQFF.

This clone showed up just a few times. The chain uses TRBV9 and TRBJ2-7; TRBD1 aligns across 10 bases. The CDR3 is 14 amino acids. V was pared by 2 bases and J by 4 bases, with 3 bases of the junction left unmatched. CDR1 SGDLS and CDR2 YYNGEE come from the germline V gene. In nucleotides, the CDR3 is TGTGCCAGCAGCGTTGGGACAGGGGTTTACGAGCAGTACTTC. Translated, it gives CASSVGTGVYEQYF.

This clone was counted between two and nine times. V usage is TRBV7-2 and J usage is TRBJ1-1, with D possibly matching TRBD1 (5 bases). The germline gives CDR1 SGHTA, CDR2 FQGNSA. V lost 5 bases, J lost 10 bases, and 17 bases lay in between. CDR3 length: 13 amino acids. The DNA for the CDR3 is TGTGCCAGCAGCCTTTCCCCCCAGGGCAGAGCTTTCTTT. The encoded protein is CASSLSPQGRAFF.